The next 32 T cell receptor beta chains were all read from a single sample in a study of spatial heterogeneity in lung cancer. Study-level results: Intratumoral expanded alpha and beta TCR counts were found to track tumor mutation counts.

What these receptors recognize is not known. Sample time point: sample taken at primary tumor resection. MiXCR was run by TCRdb on the 5' RACE reads, yielding one entry per CDR3 protein. In the table there are thousands of distinct CDR3 sequences, around 15% of which are singletons. Sequencing was performed on lung tumor tissue, taken at surgery. These receptors all stem from a female donor with early-stage non-small cell lung cancer.

This clonotype is medium-sized by share. The rearrangement uses TRBV7-9 and TRBJ1-1; D gene ambiguous. Trimming took 8 bases from V and 0 from J, leaving 4 bases between them. The CDR3 covers 11 residues. From germline, CDR1 is SEHNR and CDR2 FQNEAQ (reference sequence). This chain's CDR3 is CASGLNTEAFF. The CDR3 bases are TGTGCCAGCGGGCTGAACACTGAAGCTTTCTTT.

The rearrangement uses TRBV12-3 or TRBV12-4 and TRBJ2-3; unclear D gene. CDR3 length: 14 amino acids. V was trimmed by 6 bases and J by 1 base, leaving 11 bases between them. CDR3: CASSPPEGTDTQYF. CDR3 coding DNA: TGTGCCAGCAGCCCCCCCGAGGGCACAGATACGCAGTATTTT.

This clonotype was seen ten or more times. The rearrangement uses TRBV9 and TRBJ2-3, with D possibly being TRBD1 (6 bases). Germline V gene data show CDR1 as SGDLS and CDR2 as YYNGEE. The CDR3 has 17 residues. V lost 4 bases to trimming and J lost 2 bases, with 20 bases between them. The CDR3 loop reads CASSPRGGQISTDTQYF. As DNA, the CDR3 is TGTGCCAGCAGCCCGCGAGGCGGACAGATATCCACAGATACGCAGTATTTT.

By share, this clonotype ranks as medium-sized. The chain carries TRBV5-4 and TRBJ2-1; 7 bases match TRBD2. V was clipped by 4 bases and J by 3 bases; unmatched bases: 7. This CDR3 has 15 amino acids. Per germline, CDR1 SGHNT and CDR2 YYREEE (reference sequence). The DNA of the CDR3 is TGTGCCAGCAGCCCGACTGGCGGGGGCTACAATGAGCAGTTCTTC. It yields the protein CASSPTGGGYNEQFF. The full variable domain, rest sourced from reference TRBV5-4 and TRBJ2-1, is ETGVTQSPTHLIKTRGQQVTLRCSSQSGHNTVSWYQQALGQGPQFIFQYYREEENGRGNFPPRFSGLQFPNYSSELNVNALELDDSALYLCASSPTGGGYNEQFFGPGTRLTVL.

This clonotype was seen repeatedly, ten times or more. This chain connects TRBV4-3 to TRBJ2-6, with unresolved D. Trimming stripped 1 base from V and 0 bases from J, with 10 bases between. The CDR3 runs 17 residues. Germline-derived CDR1 and CDR2 are LGHNA and YSLEER. CDR3 residues: CASSQGRFNSGANVLTF. In nucleotides, the CDR3 is TGCGCCAGCAGCCAAGGCCGATTCAACTCTGGGGCCAACGTCCTGACTTTC.

At least ten counts were recorded for this clonotype. J is TRBJ2-5 and V is TRBV6-2 or TRBV6-3, with 7 bases lining up with TRBD2. Per germline, CDR1 MNHEY and CDR2 SVGEGT. V was pared by 7 bases and J by 4 bases, with 12 bases of the junction left unmatched. This CDR3 has 15 amino acids. CDR3 in DNA: TGTGCCAGCACCCCTCAGGGCGGGGGAGGAGAGACCCAGTACTTC. Its translation is CASTPQGGGGETQYF.

The V and J genes are TRBV4-2 and TRBJ2-7; either TRBD1 or TRBD2 may fit D (5 bases each). Between the trimmed V and J ends, which lost 1 base and 0 bases, there was a span of 13 bases. This CDR3 comprises 16 residues. Looked up from germline, CDR1 is LGHNA and CDR2 is YNFKEQ. CDR3 in amino acids: CASSQAGASSSYEQYF. The CDR3 DNA is TGTGCCAGCAGCCAAGCCGGGGCATCCAGCTCCTACGAGCAGTACTTC.

V gene TRBV20-1 combines with J gene TRBJ1-5; a possible D gene is TRBD1 (5 bases). Trimming pared 4 bases from V and 6 bases from J, leaving 13 bases between. This CDR3 has 13 residues. CDR1 and CDR2 from the germline V gene are DFQATT and SNEGSKA (reference sequence). DNA for the CDR3: TGCAGTGCTACCCGGGACGGTGGTCAGCCCCAGCATTTT. Protein sequence: CSATRDGGQPQHF.

This clonotype is labeled medium-sized. The DNA for the CDR3 is TGTGCCAGCAGTAAGGACGGATTCCCCTACGAGCAGTACTTC. This encodes CASSKDGFPYEQYF. The chain recombines TRBV6-5 with TRBJ2-7; D is unresolved. CDR1 is MNHEY and CDR2 is SVGAGI in the germline V gene. CDR3 size: 14 residues. The V end was cut by 5 bases, the J end by 2 bases, with 13 bases between.

This clonotype appeared many times. The chain joins TRBV13 to TRBJ1-1; a possible D gene is TRBD1 (5 bases). Germline V gene data show CDR1 as PRHDT and CDR2 as FYEKMQ (reference sequence). V dropped 5 bases and J dropped 5 bases, with 21 bases sitting between them. The CDR3 loop spans 16 amino acids. In nucleotides, the CDR3 is TGTGCCAGCAGCCCTACCCCCGAGGGGTATTATACTGAAGCTTTCTTT. Protein sequence: CASSPTPEGYYTEAFF.

By proportion, this clonotype is medium-sized (0.01 to 0.1%). The chain combines TRBV7-3 with TRBJ2-1; D is unresolved. This CDR3 region has 15 residues. V lost 1 base, J lost 9 bases, and 16 bases lay in between. CDR1 is SGHTA, CDR2 FQGTGA, per germline. In DNA, the CDR3 is TGTGCCAGCAGCTTAAACCCACCGCCTTCCAGTGAGCAGTTCTTC. This sequence encodes CASSLNPPPSSEQFF.

This clonotype is judged medium-sized (0.01 to 0.1%). This sequence joins TRBV11-2 and TRBJ1-2, with TRBD1 matching 8 bases. With V trimmed by 5 bases and J by 8 bases, 10 bases remained unmatched. The CDR3 length is 14 residues. CDR1 SGHAT and CDR2 FQNNGV come from the germline V gene. The CDR3 spells CASSRQQGVRGYTF. In nucleotides, the CDR3 is TGTGCCAGCAGCCGTCAACAGGGGGTTAGAGGCTACACCTTC.

This clonotype showed up many times. V gene TRBV12-3 or TRBV12-4 combines with J gene TRBJ2-5; no clear D. Trimming pared 5 bases from V and 9 bases from J, leaving 25 bases between. This CDR3 has 16 residues. The CDR3 loop reads CASSNPRPGLKRPQYF. CDR3 nucleotides: TGTGCCAGCAGTAACCCGCGCCCGGGTCTTAAGAGACCCCAGTACTTC.

Relative to its sample, this clonotype is medium-sized (0.01 to 0.1%). The chain is built from TRBV29-1 and TRBJ2-7, with TRBD1 identical over 9 bases. Germline V gene data show CDR1 as SQVTM and CDR2 as ANQGSEA. This CDR3 spans 13 amino acids. CDR3 nucleotides: TGCGCTGCCGGCGGACAGGGGCCCAGCGAGCAGTACTTC. Protein product: CAAGGQGPSEQYF.

This clonotype was seen ten or more times. The rearrangement links TRBV10-3 to TRBJ2-3; TRBD2 agrees at 12 bases. V shed 11 bases and J 5 bases; nucleotides not matched to a gene: 8. In germline, CDR1 is ENHRY, CDR2 SYGVKD. The CDR3 length is 14 residues. CDR3 sequence reads: CASRLAGEVDTQYF. CDR3 nucleotides: TGTGCCTCAAGACTAGCGGGGGAGGTAGATACGCAGTATTTT.

The J gene is TRBJ2-1, the V gene TRBV21-1; the table's D call, TRBD2, was not checked against the DNA. TRBV21-1 is marked as a pseudogene. This CDR3 has 17 residues. The CDR3 DNA sequence: TGTGCCAGCAGCAAGGGCGGTAGGGAGAGCTCCTACAATGAGCAGTTCTTC. It specifies CASSKGGRESSYNEQFF.

In its sample, this clonotype is medium-sized. The rearrangement uses TRBV4-2 and TRBJ2-7; TRBD1 aligns across 8 bases. The ends lost 3 bases at V and 3 bases at J; junction bases unmatched: 7. This CDR3 is 15 amino acids long. Germline V gives CDR1 LGHNA, CDR2 YNFKEQ. In DNA form, the CDR3 reads TGTGCCAGCAGCCAGAGGACAGGGTCACACTACGAGCAGTACTTC. Amino acids: CASSQRTGSHYEQYF.

This clonotype has at least ten counts. This rearrangement joins TRBV10-3 to TRBJ1-5; the match to TRBD1 covers 7 bases. The V segment lost 11 bases and the J segment 4 bases; nucleotides outside the gene matches: 5. The CDR3 spans 12 residues. Germline CDR1 ENHRY, CDR2 SYGVKD. The CDR3 nucleotides are TGTGCCTCCGCAGGGGGAAATCAGCCCCAGCATTTT. It is translated as CASAGGNQPQHF.

This clonotype was seen repeatedly, ten times or more. Here the CDR3 reads CASSLTRTSYEQYF. The DNA for the CDR3 is TGCGCCAGCAGCCTTACTCGGACAAGCTACGAGCAGTACTTC. This chain links TRBV4-1 with TRBJ2-7; D may be TRBD1 (5 bases). V shed 4 bases and J shed 3 bases, with 13 bases lying between them. This CDR3 region has 14 residues. Germline CDR1 and CDR2: MGHRA and YSYEKL.

This clonotype is medium-sized (0.01 to 0.1%) in the sample. The chain recombines TRBV4-2 with TRBJ1-2, with a weak D call TRBD1 (5 bases). Per germline, CDR1 LGHNA and CDR2 YNFKEQ. V was clipped by 1 base and J by 3 bases, with 12 bases between them. The CDR3 loop spans 15 amino acids. The chain's CDR3 is CASSQVGLGHYGYTF. For the CDR3, the DNA is TGTGCCAGCAGCCAAGTGGGACTGGGCCACTATGGCTACACCTTC.

This clonotype was recorded at least ten times. The V call is TRBV7-9, the J call TRBJ1-1; D might be TRBD1 (6 bases). There are 15 residues in the CDR3. Between the trimmed V and J ends, which lost 3 bases and 3 bases, there was a span of 14 bases. Germline assignment: CDR1 SEHNR and CDR2 FQNEAQ (reference sequence). The DNA for the CDR3 is TGTGCCAGCAGCTTTAGTTCCGGGGGCTACACTGAAGCTTTCTTT. This codes for CASSFSSGGYTEAFF.

The CDR3 protein is CASSHQLSYEQYF. As DNA, the CDR3 is TGTGCCAGCAGCCACCAGCTTTCCTACGAGCAGTACTTC. The rearrangement joins TRBV7-9 to TRBJ2-7, with D unresolved. The V gene's germline CDR1 is SEHNR and CDR2 FQNEAQ (reference sequence). V was clipped by 5 bases and J by 1 base, with 9 bases between them. CDR3 length equals 13 residues.

This clonotype appeared many times. V gene TRBV7-9 combines with J gene TRBJ2-7; 7 bases map to TRBD1. The CDR3 sequence is 12 residues long. Trimming cost V 2 bases and J 6 bases; bases outside gene matches: 1. Looked up from germline, CDR1 is SEHNR and CDR2 is FQNEAQ (reference sequence). CDR3 coding DNA: TGTGCCAGCAGCTTACCAGGGGGCGAGCAGTACTTC. This translates into CASSLPGGEQYF.

This clonotype was found many times. The chain recombines TRBV2 with TRBJ2-3; D is uncertain. The CDR3 is 12 residues long. Trimming removed 5 bases at V and 6 bases at J, with 9 bases between. Germline lookup yields CDR1 SNHLY and CDR2 FYNNEI. This CDR3 reads CASSYGLDTQYF. The CDR3 DNA reads as TGTGCCAGCAGTTACGGCCTGGATACGCAGTATTTT.

Within the sample, this clonotype is medium-sized (0.01 to 0.1%). The V and J genes are TRBV11-1 and TRBJ2-2; D is ambiguous. V shed 2 bases and J shed 3 bases, with 10 bases lying between them. In germline, CDR1 is SGHAT, CDR2 FQDESV (reference sequence). This CDR3 is built from 15 residues. CDR3 nucleotides: TGTGCCAGCAGCTTATCTCTGGATTACACCGGGGAGCTGTTTTTT. This sequence encodes CASSLSLDYTGELFF.

This clonotype ranks as medium-sized (0.01 to 0.1%). The chain has TRBV7-7 and TRBJ2-2, with D unclear. V shed 8 bases and J shed 0 bases, with 10 bases lying between them. CDR1 and CDR2 from the germline V gene are SSHAT and FNYEAQ (reference sequence). CDR3 length: 14 amino acids. The CDR3 loop is CASGLRPNTGELFF. The CDR3 DNA reads as TGTGCCAGCGGTCTCCGTCCGAACACCGGGGAGCTGTTTTTT. The full variable domain, completed using reference TRBV7-7 and TRBJ2-2, is GAGVSQSPRYKVTKRGQDVTLRCDPISSHATLYWYQQALGQGPEFLTYFNYEAQPDKSGLPSDRFSAERPEGSISTLTIQRTEQRDSAMYRCASGLRPNTGELFFGEGSRLTVL.

This clonotype is categorized as medium-sized. The chain is built from TRBV4-1 and TRBJ1-2; 10 bases are a match to TRBD1. Germline-derived CDR1 and CDR2 are MGHRA and YSYEKL. V shed 1 base, J shed 2 bases, and the junction held 1 base outside the gene matches. The CDR3 spans 15 residues. The CDR3 DNA reads as TGCGCCAGCAGCCAAGGACAGGGGGCGAACTATGGCTACACCTTC. Residues: CASSQGQGANYGYTF.

This clonotype is medium-sized. V is TRBV15 and J is TRBJ2-4, with a tentative D call TRBD1 (6 bases). Trimming shortened V by 3 bases and J by 3 bases, and 18 bases separated the two germline ends. The CDR3 runs 17 residues. Germline V lookup: CDR1 LNHNV, CDR2 YYDKDF (reference sequence). The CDR3 DNA is TGTGCCACCAGCAGGGCCCCACAGGGATGGGACAAAAACATTCAGTACTTC. As protein: CATSRAPQGWDKNIQYF.

This clonotype was observed at least ten times. The chain uses TRBV20-1 and TRBJ2-6; 7 bases are a match to TRBD1. Germline assignment: CDR1 DFQATT and CDR2 SNEGSKA (reference sequence). CDR3 length equals 15 residues. The J segment lost 2 bases and the V segment lost 5 bases, leaving 6 bases of the junction unmatched. The DNA of the CDR3 is TGCAGTGCTCGGGACAGTCAAACTGGGGCCAACGTCCTGACTTTC. Its translation: CSARDSQTGANVLTF.

Sample share makes this clonotype medium-sized. This chain uses TRBV6-1 with TRBJ1-3, with 8 bases lining up with TRBD1. Trimming at V came to 8 bases and at J to 1 base, leaving 7 bases not matched to a gene. Germline V gene lookup returns CDR1 MNHNS and CDR2 SASEGT. The CDR3 is 15 residues long. CDR3 DNA sequence: TGTGCCAGCGTGCGGACAGGGTCTTCTGGAAACACCATATATTTT. Translation gives CASVRTGSSGNTIYF.

This clonotype was found many times. The genes are TRBV6-1 and TRBJ1-2; tentatively, D is TRBD1 (5 bases). This CDR3 is 16 amino acids long. Germline V gene sequence: CDR1 MNHNS, CDR2 SASEGT. The V gene lost 8 bases and the J gene lost 2 bases, with 21 bases spanning the gap. CDR3 nucleotides: TGTGCCAGCGGACCGACCGGGACCTTTAGGAACTATGGCTACACCTTC. Amino acid sequence: CASGPTGTFRNYGYTF.

This clonotype is termed medium-sized. The V call is TRBV7-9, the J call TRBJ1-1; D unclear. The germline V gene encodes CDR1 SEHNR and CDR2 FQNEAQ (reference sequence). The CDR3 sequence is 14 residues long. The V end was cut by 4 bases, the J end by 1 base, with 10 bases between. CDR3 in amino acids: CASSSFGRNTEAFF. The CDR3 DNA follows: TGTGCCAGCAGCTCCTTTGGGCGGAACACTGAAGCTTTCTTT.